One and the same sample provided the 30 T cell receptor beta chains below, sequenced in a study of T cells in Graves' hyperthyroidism and ophthalmopathy. Amplification targeted TCR beta CDR3 regions from RNA transcripts. TCR CDR3 regions were first amplified by RT-PCR with HTBI primers. TCRdb reprocessed the multiplex PCR reads via MiXCR and lists one record per CDR3 protein. Here the sample spans approximately 400,000 distinct CDR3 sequences, around an eighth being singletons. The sample was blood. The receptors come from a man in his forties or fifties with Graves' ophthalmopathy.

The sample holds many counts of this clonotype. The rearrangement uses TRBV28 and TRBJ2-7, with D uncertain. Trimming shortened V by 6 bases and J by 3 bases, and 15 bases separated the two germline ends. Germline V CDR1 and CDR2: MDHEN, SYDVKM. This CDR3 is built from 14 residues. The CDR3 sequence is CASRPPGRIYEQYF. The CDR3, as DNA: TGTGCCAGCAGGCCCCCCGGCCGCATCTACGAGCAGTACTTC.

This clonotype was counted between two and nine times. The chain has TRBV24-1 and TRBJ2-1, with TRBD2 matching 12 bases. This CDR3 region has 15 residues. Germline lookup yields CDR1 KGHDR and CDR2 SFDVKD. Unmatched junction bases numbered 6, after V lost 7 bases and J lost 6 bases. This CDR3 reads CATSQLAGGLNEQFF. The CDR3 region has the DNA TGTGCCACCAGCCAACTAGCGGGAGGCCTCAATGAGCAGTTCTTC.

For this clonotype: This may arise from a read error, as a much more abundant clone is one base away. This chain connects TRBV6-5 to TRBJ2-1; 7 positions agree with TRBD1. The CDR3 sequence is 15 residues long. The J segment lost 7 bases and the V segment lost 4 bases, leaving 10 bases of the junction unmatched. CDR1 and CDR2 (germline): MNHEY, SVGAGI. The DNA of the CDR3 is TGTGCCAGCAGTTCCAGATCGGACAGGCCAAATGAGCAGTTCTTC. Protein product: CASSSRSDRPNEQFF.

The chain joins TRBV19 to TRBJ2-7; TRBD2 is a possible D gene (6 bases). Germline CDR1 LNHDA, CDR2 SQIVND (reference sequence). Between the trimmed V and J ends, which lost 7 bases and 3 bases, there was a span of 25 bases. The CDR3 runs to 17 residues. The CDR3 spells CASTPRVGSGVLYEQYF. The DNA for the CDR3 is TGTGCCAGTACCCCCAGGGTCGGGAGCGGCGTACTCTACGAGCAGTACTTC.

This clonotype appeared many times. The chain recombines TRBV20-1 with TRBJ1-6; no reliable D call. V dropped 3 bases and J dropped 9 bases, with 9 bases sitting between them. Germline V gene sequence: CDR1 DFQATT, CDR2 SNEGSKA (reference sequence). The CDR3 is 12 residues long. The CDR3 sequence is CSARVDASPLHF. The CDR3 DNA follows: TGCAGTGCTAGGGTGGATGCTTCACCCCTCCACTTT.

This clonotype has a handful of counts. The V and J genes are TRBV5-1 and TRBJ2-2, with 13 bases lining up with TRBD2. The CDR3 consists of 19 residues. V was clipped by 4 bases and J by 4 bases; unmatched bases: 13. Germline-derived CDR1 and CDR2 are SGHRS and YFSETQ. The CDR3 region has the DNA TGCGCCAGCAGCCCGGGTCTACTAGCGGGAGGGCCTGCCACCGGGGAGCTGTTTTTT. Translating it yields CASSPGLLAGGPATGELFF.

This clonotype was recorded at least ten times. V and J are TRBV7-6 and TRBJ2-7, with no clear D. CDR1 is SGHVS and CDR2 is FNYEAQ in the germline V gene. The CDR3 contains 12 residues. V was shortened by 8 bases and J by 0 bases, with 8 bases between the two germline ends. The CDR3, as DNA: TGTGCCAGCGGGTCGGACTCCTACGAGCAGTACTTC. This codes for CASGSDSYEQYF.

This rearrangement joins TRBV28 to TRBJ1-5; D not certain. Germline CDR1 and CDR2: MDHEN and SYDVKM. The CDR3 extends over 13 amino acids. The V end lost 8 bases, the J end lost 5 bases, and 13 bases lay between the germline ends. The CDR3 sequence is CASGTRGYQPQHF. DNA for the CDR3: TGTGCCAGCGGCACGCGAGGGTATCAGCCCCAGCATTTT.

In its sample, this clonotype was seen many times. The chain joins TRBV7-2 to TRBJ2-1; D is ambiguous. The CDR3 sequence is 15 residues long. Germline lookup yields CDR1 SGHTA and CDR2 FQGNSA. The germline V and J ends were trimmed by 2 bases and 4 bases, with 12 bases remaining between them. The CDR3 spells CASSLWSTQYNEQFF. The CDR3 nucleotides are TGTGCCAGCAGCTTATGGAGCACCCAATACAATGAGCAGTTCTTC.

This clonotype was detected many times. The CDR3: CASQAGREYGYTF. The CDR3 DNA reads TGTGCCAGTCAGGCGGGACGAGAATACGGCTACACCTTC. The chain joins TRBV12-3 or TRBV12-4 to TRBJ1-2; D is possibly TRBD1 (5 bases). Trimming removed 9 bases at V and 8 bases at J, with 19 bases between. The CDR3 is 13 residues long.

This clonotype was recorded at least ten times. This sequence joins TRBV24-1 and TRBJ2-1; D might be TRBD1 (5 bases). Trimming stripped 0 bases from V and 5 bases from J, with 10 bases between. Looked up from germline, CDR1 is KGHDR and CDR2 is SFDVKD. The length of the CDR3 is 15 residues. The CDR3 DNA sequence: TGTGCCACCAGTGATTTGCGCAGGGCCCACAATGAGCAGTTCTTC. Translating gives CATSDLRRAHNEQFF.

This clonotype was seen repeatedly, ten times or more. This chain links TRBV3-1 with TRBJ2-1; TRBD2 matches at 7 bases. The CDR3 extends over 18 amino acids. The V and J ends lost 0 bases and 0 bases, in that order; junction bases with no gene match: 8. CDR1 LGHDT and CDR2 YNNKEL come from the germline V gene (reference sequence). CDR3 bases: TGTGCCAGCAGCCAAGAGTTAGACGGGGGGAGCTCCTACAATGAGCAGTTCTTC. Its protein is CASSQELDGGSSYNEQFF.

This clonotype was seen repeatedly, ten times or more. The chain links TRBV20-1 to TRBJ1-5, with D perhaps TRBD1 (6 bases). The germline V gene has CDR1 DFQATT and CDR2 SNEGSKA (reference sequence). This CDR3 comprises 14 residues. V shed 1 base and J shed 2 bases, with 9 bases lying between them. The CDR3 nucleotides are TGCAGTGCTAGAGCAGGACAGCGCAATCAGCCCCAGCATTTT. Protein sequence: CSARAGQRNQPQHF.

At least ten counts were recorded for this clonotype. V is TRBV5-1 and J is TRBJ2-7; the D is unclear. Trimming removed 2 bases at V and 6 bases at J, with 6 bases between. The germline gives CDR1 SGHRS, CDR2 YFSETQ. The CDR3 sequence is 11 residues long. CDR3 amino acids: CASSFKGEQYF. The CDR3, as DNA: TGCGCCAGCAGCTTCAAGGGCGAGCAGTACTTC.

Ten or more counts support this clonotype. The chain is built from TRBV2 and TRBJ2-2; D is unresolved. The CDR3 loop spans 13 amino acids. Germline-derived CDR1 and CDR2 are SNHLY and FYNNEI. Trimming removed 0 bases at V and 6 bases at J, with 5 bases between. Here the CDR3 reads CASSEAWSGELFF. In DNA form, the CDR3 reads TGTGCCAGCAGTGAAGCTTGGTCCGGGGAGCTGTTTTTT. The full variable domain, rest sourced from reference TRBV2 and TRBJ2-2, is EPEVTQTPSHQVTQMGQEVILRCVPISNHLYFYWYRQILGQKVEFLVSFYNNEISEKSEIFDDQFSVERPDGSNFTLKIRSTKLEDSAMYFCASSEAWSGELFFGEGSRLTVL.

The chain uses TRBV29-1 and TRBJ1-1; 7 nucleotides align to TRBD1. V shed 7 bases, J shed 3 bases, and the junction held 8 bases outside the gene matches. The CDR3 covers 13 residues. The germline V gene has CDR1 SQVTM and CDR2 ANQGSEA. In DNA form, the CDR3 reads TGCAGCGAGCACAGGGGAGGGCACACTGAAGCTTTCTTT. Translated: CSEHRGGHTEAFF.

This clonotype was picked up a small number of times. The rearrangement links TRBV7-2 to TRBJ2-5; 11 bases align to TRBD2. Germline trimming cut 8 bases from V and 5 bases from J; bases unmatched to any gene: 10. Per the germline V gene, CDR1 is SGHTA and CDR2 is FQGNSA. The CDR3 covers 15 residues. DNA of the CDR3: TGTGCCAGCCGACTAGCGGGGTCCGTCGGGGAGACCCAGTACTTC. This codes for CASRLAGSVGETQYF.

This clonotype was detected only a few times. The chain recombines TRBV20-1 with TRBJ1-4; TRBD1 might be the D (5 bases). This CDR3 comprises 12 residues. Trimming cost V 2 bases and J 12 bases, with 13 bases left between them. CDR1 is DFQATT, CDR2 SNEGSKA, per germline (reference sequence). CDR3 region: CSARFGGGELFF. DNA of the CDR3: TGCAGTGCTAGATTCGGGGGGGGAGAACTGTTTTTT.

This clonotype was detected many times. This rearrangement joins TRBV20-1 to TRBJ1-4, with D possibly matching TRBD1 (5 bases). Trimming removed 2 bases from V and 6 bases from J, with 7 bases in between. This CDR3 spans 12 amino acids. From germline, CDR1 is DFQATT and CDR2 SNEGSKA (reference sequence). In DNA, the CDR3 is TGCAGTGCTAGACTGGGGGATGAAAAACTGTTTTTT. This translates into CSARLGDEKLFF.

The rearrangement joins TRBV20-1 to TRBJ2-1; D is unresolved. The CDR3 runs to 14 residues. CDR1 is DFQATT, CDR2 SNEGSKA, per germline (reference sequence). V lost 0 bases, J lost 4 bases, and 10 bases lay in between. The CDR3 DNA sequence: TGCAGTGCTAGAGAGGGCGGAGATTACAATGAGCAGTTCTTC. This encodes CSAREGGDYNEQFF.

This clonotype occurred many times. The chain is built from TRBV29-1 and TRBJ2-7, with a possible D match to TRBD1 (7 bases). V was clipped by 4 bases and J by 5 bases, with 12 bases between them. Per the germline V gene, CDR1 is SQVTM and CDR2 is ANQGSEA. This CDR3 is 12 amino acids long. The CDR3 DNA reads TGCAGCGTTGTGGAGGGGGCCCACGAGCAGTACTTC. This encodes CSVVEGAHEQYF.

This clonotype occurred many times. The chain couples TRBV30 to TRBJ1-3; D is unclear. Germline CDR1 reads GTSNPN; CDR2 reads SVGIG (reference sequence). The CDR3 is 13 residues long. V gave up 3 bases and J gave up 3 bases, with 9 bases separating them. The CDR3 DNA sequence: TGTGCCTGGAGCAGATCTCGTGGAAACACCATATATTTT. Translating it yields CAWSRSRGNTIYF.

This clonotype was picked up many times. The J gene is TRBJ2-3, the V gene TRBV7-9, with a possible D match to TRBD2 (6 bases). This CDR3 region has 17 residues. Germline V gene lookup returns CDR1 SEHNR and CDR2 FQNEAQ (reference sequence). Trimming left V 4 bases short and J 2 bases short, with 19 bases between. The CDR3 region has the DNA TGTGCCAGCAGCTCCCCCCATGGCGGGAAGTACACAGATACGCAGTATTTT. Its translation: CASSSPHGGKYTDTQYF.

This clonotype was seen ten or more times. The rearrangement uses TRBV5-1 and TRBJ2-5, with D hard to call. Trimming left V 0 bases short and J 5 bases short, with 5 bases between. CDR3 size: 12 residues. Germline V gives CDR1 SGHRS, CDR2 YFSETQ. CDR3: CASSLVSETQYF. The CDR3 bases are TGCGCCAGCAGCTTGGTGTCGGAGACCCAGTACTTC.

This clonotype was seen a few times. The J gene is TRBJ2-1, the V gene TRBV24-1; 14 bases match TRBD2. Germline V gene sequence: CDR1 KGHDR, CDR2 SFDVKD. This CDR3 is built from 17 residues. V trimming: 7 bases; J trimming: 1 base; junction bases outside the gene matches: 5. The CDR3 loop is CATRGTSGSESYNEQFF. Written as DNA, the CDR3 is TGTGCCACCAGGGGGACTAGCGGGAGCGAGTCCTACAATGAGCAGTTCTTC.

This clonotype was recorded at least ten times. The genes are TRBV30 and TRBJ2-3; 10 bases agree with TRBD1. V lost 5 bases to trimming and J lost 4 bases; unmatched junction nucleotides: 3. This CDR3 region has 13 residues. CDR1 and CDR2 from the germline V gene are GTSNPN and SVGIG (reference sequence). CDR3 nucleotides: TGTGCCTGGGGACAGGGGGGGCCAGATACGCAGTATTTT. The encoded protein is CAWGQGGPDTQYF.

This clonotype was counted at least ten times. The V gene is TRBV4-2, the J gene TRBJ1-5; tentatively, D is TRBD1 (5 bases). V lost 4 bases and J lost 0, with 10 bases in between. The CDR3 is made up of 15 amino acids. Germline CDR1 LGHNA, CDR2 YNFKEQ. CDR3 sequence: CASSLLTDSNQPQHF. For the CDR3, the DNA is TGTGCCAGCAGCCTACTGACAGATAGCAATCAGCCCCAGCATTTT.

This clonotype was detected many times. The chain uses TRBV20-1 and TRBJ2-2, with a tentative D call TRBD2 (7 bases). The CDR3 contains 17 residues. V was clipped by 3 bases and J by 4 bases, with 21 bases between them. Germline values: CDR1 DFQATT, CDR2 SNEGSKA (reference sequence). CDR3 nucleotides: TGCAGTGCTAGCGCGTGGTTCGGGGGGCTTGGCACCGGGGAGCTGTTTTTT. Its protein is CSASAWFGGLGTGELFF.

This clonotype was recorded many times. This chain connects TRBV12-3 or TRBV12-4 to TRBJ2-1; 9 bases match TRBD2. This CDR3 has 15 residues. The trim removed 8 bases at V and 9 bases at J, leaving 14 bases unmatched. This CDR3 is CASRSSAGGGGEQFF. The CDR3 DNA reads as TGTGCCAGCCGCTCCTCAGCGGGGGGCGGGGGTGAGCAGTTCTTC.

This clonotype was observed many times. This sequence joins TRBV28 and TRBJ2-3; TRBD2 matches 13 bases. Germline CDR1 is MDHEN and CDR2 is SYDVKM. Trimming cost V 5 bases and J 0 bases; bases outside gene matches: 5. The CDR3 covers 17 residues. For the CDR3, the DNA is TGTGCCAGCAGTGCGTCGACTAGCGGGGGGAGCACAGATACGCAGTATTTT. It translates to CASSASTSGGSTDTQYF.